This T cell receptor (beta chain) is drawn from a study of cytomegalovirus exposure and HLA in healthy donors. In its sample, this clone was seen once. The CDR3 sequence is 14 residues long. V was clipped by 5 bases and J by 3 bases, with 13 bases between them. CDR1 is LNHDA and CDR2 is SQIVND in the germline V gene (reference sequence). In the PCR, 60 Vbeta and 13 Jbeta primers were used. Some clones are missing from TCRdb's copy, which holds only in-frame ones; the method was immunoSEQ multiplex PCR. The sample includes more than 45,000 clones, about two thirds seen only once; the top ten take less than 20%.

The sequence was obtained from a woman aged 60-75 years in good health and CMV-seropositive. Sequences were obtained from PBMCs. The V and J genes are TRBV19 and TRBJ1-1; D remains ambiguous. The CDR3 is CASSAGLMDTEAFF. The CDR3 coding sequence is TGTGCCAGTAGTGCCGGACTCATGGACACTGAAGCTTTCTTT.